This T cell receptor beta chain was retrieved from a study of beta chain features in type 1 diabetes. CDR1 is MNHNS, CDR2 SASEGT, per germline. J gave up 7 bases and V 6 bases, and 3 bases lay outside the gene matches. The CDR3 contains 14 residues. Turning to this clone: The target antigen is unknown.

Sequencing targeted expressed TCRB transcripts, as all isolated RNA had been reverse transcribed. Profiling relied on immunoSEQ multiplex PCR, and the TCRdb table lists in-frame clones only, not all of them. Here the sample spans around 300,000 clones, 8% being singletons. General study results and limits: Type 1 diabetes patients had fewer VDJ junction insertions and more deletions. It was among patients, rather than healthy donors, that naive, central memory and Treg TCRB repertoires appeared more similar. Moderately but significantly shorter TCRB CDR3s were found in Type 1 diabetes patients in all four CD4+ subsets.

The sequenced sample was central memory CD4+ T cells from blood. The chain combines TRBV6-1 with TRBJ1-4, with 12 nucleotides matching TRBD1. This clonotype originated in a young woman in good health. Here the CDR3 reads CASSGGQGAEKLFF. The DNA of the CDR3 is TGTGCCAGCAGCGGGGGACAGGGGGCTGAAAAACTGTTTTTT.